Listed below are T cell receptor beta chains from one sample, sequenced in a study of T-cell reconstitution after alpha-beta-depleted transplantation in children. TCRdb reanalysed the PCR reads using MiXCR and keeps one entry per CDR3 protein. This sample has 600,000 to 800,000 distinct CDR3 sequences, with less than 15% found just once. The sample here was PBMCs, taken before TCRalphabeta/CD19-depleted stem cell transplant. Receptor source: a girl under 10 years old with congenital amegakaryocytic thrombocytopenia, due to receive a stem cell transplant. Each CDR3 is given with its conserved first and last residue. The order of the fields is CDR3 DNA, CDR3 protein, clone size, J gene, D gene, V gene. A D gene is named only where the DNA matches it firmly. A row's size may be missing; if present it is once, few, many or a size class.

CDR3nt: -
CDR3aa: CASSSSGKTAEYEQYF
abundance: few
j_gene: TRBJ2-7
d_gene: -
v_gene: TRBV12-3/TRBV12-4

CDR3nt: TGTGCCAGCAGTTCGGGGGACATTTCCTACGAGCAGTACTTC
CDR3aa: CASSSGDISYEQYF
abundance: -
j_gene: TRBJ2-7
d_gene: -
v_gene: TRBV6-5

CDR3nt: TGTGCCAGCAGCCAAGATTTAGGGCGGAAGGAGCAGTACTTC
CDR3aa: CASSQDLGRKEQYF
abundance: many
j_gene: TRBJ2-7
d_gene: -
v_gene: TRBV4-2

CDR3nt: TGCGCCAGCAGCCAAGAAGGTTCGTCGGGTCTGCCCTACGAGCAGTACTTC
CDR3aa: CASSQEGSSGLPYEQYF
abundance: few
j_gene: TRBJ2-7
d_gene: -
v_gene: TRBV4-1

CDR3nt: TGTGCCATCTCAGAGACTAGCGGGGAGGATACGCAGTATTTT
CDR3aa: CAISETSGEDTQYF
abundance: few
j_gene: TRBJ2-3
d_gene: TRBD2
v_gene: TRBV10-3

CDR3nt: TGCGCCAGCAGCTTGGGGGGAGAGGAAGATACGCAGTATTTT
CDR3aa: CASSLGGEEDTQYF
abundance: few
j_gene: TRBJ2-3
d_gene: -
v_gene: TRBV5-1

CDR3nt: TGCAGTGCTAGATTACGCTACACCGGGGAGCTGTTTTTT
CDR3aa: CSARLRYTGELFF
abundance: many
j_gene: TRBJ2-2
d_gene: -
v_gene: TRBV20-1

CDR3nt: TGTGCCAGCAGCTTGGGACTAGCGGGGAGCAAAGATACGCAGTATTTT
CDR3aa: CASSLGLAGSKDTQYF
abundance: -
j_gene: TRBJ2-3
d_gene: TRBD2
v_gene: TRBV7-9

CDR3nt: TGTGCCAGCAGCCAAGACGAGACTAGCGGCACAGATACGCAGTATTTT
CDR3aa: CASSQDETSGTDTQYF
abundance: few
j_gene: TRBJ2-3
d_gene: TRBD2
v_gene: TRBV14

CDR3nt: TGCAGTGCTGGCGGGACTAGCGCGCAAGAGACCCAGTACTTC
CDR3aa: CSAGGTSAQETQYF
abundance: -
j_gene: TRBJ2-5
d_gene: TRBD2
v_gene: TRBV20-1

CDR3nt: TGCGCCAGCAGCGCAGGACACCACAACACCGGGGAGCTGTTTTTT
CDR3aa: CASSAGHHNTGELFF
abundance: many
j_gene: TRBJ2-2
d_gene: -
v_gene: TRBV4-1

CDR3nt: TGCAGTGCTGCTAGCGGGAGGGCCGAGCAGTACTTC
CDR3aa: CSAASGRAEQYF
abundance: -
j_gene: TRBJ2-7
d_gene: TRBD2
v_gene: TRBV20-1

CDR3nt: TGTGCCAGCTCCAACGCACTACGGGGACTAGCGGGCCCCTTGTCTAGCACAGATACGCAGTATTTT
CDR3aa: CASSNALRGLAGPLSSTDTQYF
abundance: -
j_gene: TRBJ2-3
d_gene: TRBD2
v_gene: TRBV6-4

CDR3nt: TGTGCCAGCAGCCTAAAGTTTCACACTGAAGCTTTCTTT
CDR3aa: CASSLKFHTEAFF
abundance: -
j_gene: TRBJ1-1
d_gene: -
v_gene: TRBV11-2

CDR3nt: TGTGCCAGCAGTTTGTGGCAGGGTGTCTACGAGCAGTACTTC
CDR3aa: CASSLWQGVYEQYF
abundance: many
j_gene: TRBJ2-7
d_gene: -
v_gene: TRBV28

CDR3nt: TGTGCCAGCAGTATAGCGGGAGGAGGGAATGAGCAGTTCTTC
CDR3aa: CASSIAGGGNEQFF
abundance: many
j_gene: TRBJ2-1
d_gene: TRBD2
v_gene: TRBV9

CDR3nt: TGTGCCAGCAGCGAGACAGGGGAATGGGCTGAAGCTTTCTTT
CDR3aa: CASSETGEWAEAFF
abundance: -
j_gene: TRBJ1-1
d_gene: TRBD1
v_gene: TRBV7-9